Following are 21 T cell receptor beta chains from one sample sequenced in a study of T cell repertoires in cytomegalovirus infection. One entry per CDR3 protein results from TCRdb running MiXCR on the reads. The sample consists of 100,000 to 150,000 distinct CDR3 sequences, roughly 9% of them appearing once. Sequencing was performed on PBMCs. Receptors were obtained from a human donor in good health (CMV status not recorded). Some clones in this sample may be carry-over from other donors' samples.

The chain is built from TRBV2 and TRBJ1-2; D gene ambiguous. This CDR3 is built from 14 residues. Germline-derived CDR1 and CDR2 are SNHLY and FYNNEI. V shed 2 bases and J shed 5 bases, with 12 bases lying between them. CDR3 loop: CASSERSGVYGYTF. DNA of the CDR3: TGTGCCAGCAGTGAACGATCGGGTGTATATGGCTACACCTTC.

This clonotype was recorded at least ten times. This CDR3 is CASSQDGGSYNEQFF. CDR3 sequence (DNA): TGTGCCAGCAGCCAAGATGGGGGTTCCTACAATGAGCAGTTCTTC. The rearrangement links TRBV4-2 to TRBJ2-1, with D tentatively TRBD1 or TRBD2 (5 bases each). V was cut by 0 bases and J by 1 base, with 7 bases left in between. The CDR3 is made up of 15 amino acids. The V gene's germline CDR1 is LGHNA and CDR2 YNFKEQ.

This clonotype was seen many times. The chain has TRBV7-8 and TRBJ1-2, with D tentatively TRBD1 (6 bases). Deletions cut 1 base from V and 0 bases from J, with 9 bases between. This CDR3 has 15 residues. Germline V gene data show CDR1 as SGHVS and CDR2 as FQNEAQ. CDR3 DNA: TGTGCCAGCAGCTTAGAAGGGGGTACTAACTATGGCTACACCTTC. Translating it yields CASSLEGGTNYGYTF.

This clonotype was detected a few times. The V and J genes are TRBV5-1 and TRBJ1-4, with D perhaps TRBD1 (5 bases). Germline V gene sequence: CDR1 SGHRS, CDR2 YFSETQ. V shed 0 bases and J shed 0 bases, with 12 bases lying between them. The CDR3 sequence is 17 residues long. The CDR3 DNA sequence: TGCGCCAGCAGCTTGGCCTGGGGGAGGACAACTAATGAAAAACTGTTTTTT. Its protein is CASSLAWGRTTNEKLFF. Full variable domain (missing parts from reference TRBV5-1 and TRBJ1-4): KAGVTQTPRYLIKTRGQQVTLSCSPISGHRSVSWYQQTPGQGLQFLFEYFSETQRNKGNFPGRFSGRQFSNSRSEMNVSTLELGDSALYLCASSLAWGRTTNEKLFFGSGTQLSVL.

This clonotype was found many times. CDR3 DNA: TGCAGTGCGGACCTGAGGGGGCTAAGCACAGATACGCAGTATTTT. Its protein is CSADLRGLSTDTQYF. The rearrangement links TRBV20-1 to TRBJ2-3, with 7 nucleotides matching TRBD1. Germline V gene sequence: CDR1 DFQATT, CDR2 SNEGSKA (reference sequence). With 6 bases clipped from V and 0 bases from J, the junction kept 9 bases outside the gene matches. There are 15 residues in the CDR3.

Many counts were recorded for this clonotype. V and J are TRBV7-2 and TRBJ1-6; D unclear. The CDR3 extends over 13 amino acids. Germline values: CDR1 SGHTA, CDR2 FQGNSA. V was pared by 1 base and J by 8 bases, with 6 bases between. CDR3 DNA sequence: TGTGCCAGCAGCTTAGATGGTTATTCACCCCTCCACTTT. Translation gives CASSLDGYSPLHF.

This clonotype was counted many times. The chain carries TRBV12-3 or TRBV12-4 and TRBJ1-2; TRBD1 matches at 7 bases. The CDR3 is made up of 13 amino acids. The V and J ends lost 4 bases and 4 bases, in that order; junction bases with no gene match: 3. In DNA form, the CDR3 reads TGTGCCAGCAGTTCAGGGGGAATCTATGGCTACACCTTC. Its protein product is CASSSGGIYGYTF.

This clonotype appeared many times. This chain joins TRBV19 and TRBJ1-1; D remains ambiguous. This CDR3 has 14 amino acids. The V end lost 5 bases, the J end lost 2 bases, and 12 bases lay between the germline ends. Germline CDR1 reads LNHDA; CDR2 reads SQIVND (reference sequence). The CDR3 coding sequence is TGTGCCAGTAGTTCCCGACGGGCCAACACTGAAGCTTTCTTT. The encoded protein is CASSSRRANTEAFF.

This clonotype appeared many times. The V and J genes are TRBV14 and TRBJ1-6; 9 nucleotides match TRBD1. This CDR3 contains 14 residues. The V gene end was trimmed by 3 bases and the J gene end by 10 bases; junction bases not matched to a gene: 4. Per germline, CDR1 SGHDN and CDR2 FVKESK. The CDR3 DNA is TGTGCCAGCAGCCAGACAGGGGGGGGCTCACCCCTCCACTTT. It specifies CASSQTGGGSPLHF. The entire variable domain, with the rest obtained from reference TRBV14 and TRBJ1-6, is as follows: EAGVTQFPSHSVIEKGQTVTLRCDPISGHDNLYWYRRVMGKEIKFLLHFVKESKQDESGMPNNRFLAERTGGTYSTLKVQPAELEDSGVYFCASSQTGGGSPLHFGNGTRLTVT.

At least ten counts were recorded for this clonotype. V and J are TRBV7-3 and TRBJ2-3; D may correspond to TRBD1 or TRBD2 (5 bases each). Trimming shortened V by 0 bases and J by 4 bases, and 11 bases separated the two germline ends. CDR1 and CDR2 (germline): SGHTA, FQGTGA. There are 15 residues in the CDR3. The CDR3 DNA reads TGTGCCAGCAGCTTAACCAGGGAGCAGGCAGATACGCAGTATTTT. Amino acid sequence: CASSLTREQADTQYF.

In its sample, this clonotype was seen many times. The chain combines TRBV4-1 with TRBJ1-2; D unresolved. CDR3 size: 15 residues. CDR1 is MGHRA and CDR2 is YSYEKL in the germline V gene. Trimming cost V 0 bases and J 0 bases, with 8 bases left between them. The CDR3 spells CASSQEQSANYGYTF. For the CDR3, the DNA is TGCGCCAGCAGCCAAGAGCAGTCAGCTAACTATGGCTACACCTTC.

This clonotype has ten or more counts. V is TRBV7-2 and J is TRBJ1-1, with D uncertain. This CDR3 contains 14 residues. CDR1 is SGHTA, CDR2 FQGNSA, per germline. Trimming stripped 1 base from V and 0 bases from J, with 6 bases between. The CDR3 nucleotides are TGTGCCAGCAGCTTAGAGGTAGTGAACACTGAAGCTTTCTTT. Translated: CASSLEVVNTEAFF. The variable domain in full, with the rest retrieved from reference TRBV7-2 and TRBJ1-1, is GAGVSQSPSNKVTEKGKDVELRCDPISGHTALYWYRQSLGQGLEFLIYFQGNSAPDKSGLPSDRFSAERTGGSVSTLTIQRTQQEDSAVYLCASSLEVVNTEAFFGQGTRLTVV.

The rearrangement uses TRBV20-1 and TRBJ1-5; D is perhaps TRBD1 (5 bases). Trimming removed 0 bases from V and 3 bases from J, with 15 bases in between. Germline assignment: CDR1 DFQATT and CDR2 SNEGSKA (reference sequence). The CDR3 length is 16 residues. The DNA for the CDR3 is TGCAGTGCTAGAGATCAACACAGGTCCTCCAATCAGCCCCAGCATTTT. Protein: CSARDQHRSSNQPQHF.

This clonotype was found a few times. The J gene is TRBJ1-1, the V gene TRBV9; weak D call: TRBD1 (5 bases). CDR1 is SGDLS, CDR2 YYNGEE, per germline. Trimming pared 7 bases from V and 4 bases from J, leaving 8 bases between. This CDR3 has 11 amino acids. The CDR3 spells CASGGSTEAFF. The CDR3 nucleotides read TGTGCCAGCGGGGGGTCCACTGAAGCTTTCTTT.

This clonotype was seen at least ten times. The rearrangement uses TRBV25-1 and TRBJ1-5; D unclear. Germline lookup yields CDR1 MGHDK and CDR2 SYGVNS. V gave up 1 base and J gave up 9 bases, with 16 bases separating them. CDR3 length equals 15 residues. The CDR3 DNA is TGTGCCAGCAGTGAATCGGGTGCAGCCCATAGGCCCCAGCATTTT. Translation: CASSESGAAHRPQHF.

This clonotype was picked up many times. V gene TRBV7-2 combines with J gene TRBJ2-1; D is unresolved. Trimming pared 2 bases from V and 1 base from J, leaving 6 bases between. The V gene's germline CDR1 is SGHTA and CDR2 FQGNSA. The CDR3 is 14 amino acids. The CDR3, as DNA: TGTGCCAGCAGCTTATCCGGTTCCTACAATGAGCAGTTCTTC. Its translation: CASSLSGSYNEQFF.

At least ten counts were recorded for this clonotype. The chain's CDR3 is CASSQRGPMNTEAFF. The CDR3 DNA sequence: TGTGCCAGCAGCCAAAGGGGGCCCATGAACACTGAAGCTTTCTTT. The genes are TRBV7-2 and TRBJ1-1; 7 bases match TRBD1. The germline V gene has CDR1 SGHTA and CDR2 FQGNSA. Losses at the gene ends were 5 bases for V and 0 bases for J; bases not matched to a gene: 6. The CDR3 consists of 15 residues.

Of note for this clonotype: One end of the junction fails to match germline, which may point to a read error. The V gene is TRBV12-3 or TRBV12-4, the J gene TRBJ1-1; perhaps TRBD1 as D (5 bases). The CDR3 has 14 amino acids. CDR3 in DNA: TGTGCCAACAGTTTAAGGGACTGGACGAGTGAAGCTTTCTTT. As protein: CANSLRDWTSEAFF.

This clonotype has ten or more counts. The chain employs TRBV10-3 and TRBJ2-5, with 8 bases lining up with TRBD2. Germline V gene sequence: CDR1 ENHRY, CDR2 SYGVKD. J was trimmed by 4 bases and V by 6 bases; bases with no gene match: 10. CDR3 length: 15 amino acids. This CDR3 reads CAISSSGGGGETQYF. CDR3 coding DNA: TGTGCCATCAGCAGCAGCGGGGGCGGGGGAGAGACCCAGTACTTC.

The rearrangement joins TRBV20-1 to TRBJ1-1; D uncertain. The CDR3 runs to 12 residues. Looked up from germline, CDR1 is DFQATT and CDR2 is SNEGSKA (reference sequence). V was pared by 0 bases and J by 3 bases, with 5 bases between. The CDR3 bases are TGCAGTGCTAGAGATAAATACACTGAAGCTTTCTTT. The encoded protein is CSARDKYTEAFF.

This clonotype was found many times. The chain employs TRBV29-1 and TRBJ2-7, with D tentatively TRBD1 (6 bases). The CDR3 contains 11 residues. Trimming took off 5 bases at V and 6 bases at J, with 11 bases between the two ends. CDR1 and CDR2 from the germline V gene are SQVTM and ANQGSEA. CDR3 residues: CSVPGTSEQYF. DNA of the CDR3: TGCAGCGTTCCAGGGACAAGCGAGCAGTACTTC.